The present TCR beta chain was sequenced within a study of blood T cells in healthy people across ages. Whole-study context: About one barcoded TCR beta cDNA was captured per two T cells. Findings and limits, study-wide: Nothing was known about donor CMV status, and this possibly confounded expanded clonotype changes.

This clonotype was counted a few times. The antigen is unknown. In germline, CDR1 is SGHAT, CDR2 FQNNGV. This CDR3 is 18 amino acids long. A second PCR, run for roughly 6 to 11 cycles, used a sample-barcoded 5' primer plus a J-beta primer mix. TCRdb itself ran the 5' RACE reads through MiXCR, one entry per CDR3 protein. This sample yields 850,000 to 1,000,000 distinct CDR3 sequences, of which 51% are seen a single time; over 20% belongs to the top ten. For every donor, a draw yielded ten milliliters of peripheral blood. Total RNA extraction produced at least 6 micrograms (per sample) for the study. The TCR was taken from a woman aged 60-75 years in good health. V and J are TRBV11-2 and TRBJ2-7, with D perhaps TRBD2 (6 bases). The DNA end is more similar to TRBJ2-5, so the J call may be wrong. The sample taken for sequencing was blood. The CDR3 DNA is TGTGCCAGCAGCTTAGATCGGAGGCTTGGTGTTGGAGGGGAGACCCAGTACTTC. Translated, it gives CASSLDRRLGVGGETQYF.